The 22 T cell receptor beta chains below all came from one sample that was sequenced in a study of vaccination and CD4 T cells after COVID-19. MiXCR, run by TCRdb on the PCR reads, gives a single entry per CDR3 protein. Among some 20,000 distinct CDR3 sequences listed, about 60% were seen once. The sequencing here drew on CD4+ T cells from blood, taken before SARS-CoV-2 vaccination. Receptor source: a human donor who had recovered from COVID-19.

The table lists this clonotype with a count of one. CDR3 in DNA: TGTGCCAGCAGGCAGAATTCGGGACTCAGCACAGATACGCAGTATTTT. Amino acid sequence: CASRQNSGLSTDTQYF. The rearrangement uses TRBV5-4 and TRBJ2-3; tentatively, D is TRBD2 (6 bases). The CDR3 is made up of 16 amino acids. Trimming pared 5 bases from V and 0 bases from J, leaving 16 bases between. Germline V CDR1 and CDR2: SGHNT, YYREEE (reference sequence).

The gene calls are TRBV10-1 and TRBJ2-7, with 8 bases aligning to TRBD2. CDR3 length equals 14 residues. After removal of 3 bases from V and 4 bases from J, the junction contained 5 bases not matched to a gene. Germline V lookup: CDR1 WNHNN, CDR2 SYGVQD (reference sequence). Written as DNA, the CDR3 is TGCGCCAGCAGTGATCTAGCGGGTAGTTACGAGCAGTACTTC. It is translated as CASSDLAGSYEQYF.

This clonotype was seen more than once but under ten times. The chain joins TRBV15 to TRBJ1-2; 7 nucleotides line up with TRBD1. V lost 3 bases, J lost 3 bases, and 10 bases stayed unmatched. From germline, CDR1 is LNHNV and CDR2 YYDKDF (reference sequence). The CDR3 consists of 16 residues. CDR3 residues: CATSSLYRGLDYGYTF. The DNA of the CDR3 is TGTGCCACCAGCAGCTTGTACAGGGGTCTCGACTATGGCTACACCTTC.

The chain links TRBV14 to TRBJ1-1; D remains ambiguous. Germline CDR1 reads SGHDN; CDR2 reads FVKESK. There are 12 residues in the CDR3. The V end lost 0 bases, the J end lost 6 bases, and 5 bases lay between the germline ends. CDR3 DNA sequence: TGTGCCAGCAGCCAAGATCGGTCTGAAGCTTTCTTT. This translates into CASSQDRSEAFF.

The chain carries TRBV30 and TRBJ2-3; D is uncertain. Trimming pared 3 bases from V and 5 bases from J, leaving 9 bases between. The length of the CDR3 is 12 residues. CDR1 GTSNPN and CDR2 SVGIG come from the germline V gene (reference sequence). The DNA of the CDR3 is TGTGCCTGGAGCGCCTCTGGAGATACGCAGTATTTT. As protein: CAWSASGDTQYF. Full variable domain (remainder filled in from reference TRBV30 and TRBJ2-3): SQTIHQWPATLVQPVGSPLSLECTVEGTSNPNLYWYRQAAGRGLQLLFYSVGIGQISSEVPQNLSASRPQDRQFILSSKKLLLSDSGFYLCAWSASGDTQYFGPGTRLTVL.

The rearrangement joins TRBV2 to TRBJ1-6, with D uncertain. This CDR3 contains 14 residues. The V and J ends lost 6 bases and 8 bases respectively, with 14 bases between them. Germline V gives CDR1 SNHLY, CDR2 FYNNEI. The CDR3 sequence is CASRSRSGDSPLHF. The CDR3 coding sequence is TGTGCCAGCAGGAGCCGAAGTGGAGATTCACCCCTCCACTTT.

The chain carries TRBV7-3 and TRBJ1-1; TRBD1 matches 7 bases. The CDR3 runs 15 residues. V lost 1 base, J lost 5 bases, and 7 bases stayed unmatched. Germline values: CDR1 SGHTA, CDR2 FQGTGA. The DNA for the CDR3 is TGTGCCAGCAGCTTAAAGGCAGGGGGGGTGACTGAAGCTTTCTTT. It is translated as CASSLKAGGVTEAFF.

This clonotype has just a few counts. The CDR3 loop is CASRPGTPMNTEAFF. For the CDR3, the DNA is TGTGCCAGCCGGCCCGGGACTCCTATGAACACTGAAGCTTTCTTT. The rearrangement uses TRBV27 and TRBJ1-1; D may be TRBD1 (5 bases). This CDR3 comprises 15 residues. The V and J ends lost 8 bases and 0 bases respectively, with 16 bases between them. Germline V gives CDR1 MNHEY, CDR2 SMNVEV (reference sequence).

The rearrangement uses TRBV27 and TRBJ2-6; D is ambiguous. Trimming cost V 5 bases and J 0 bases, with 11 bases left between them. From germline, CDR1 is MNHEY and CDR2 SMNVEV (reference sequence). This CDR3 comprises 16 residues. The DNA of the CDR3 is TGTGCCAGCAGTAAGGCCGGTAACTCTGGGGCCAACGTCCTGACTTTC. Residues: CASSKAGNSGANVLTF.

The chain recombines TRBV18 with TRBJ2-2; the D gene is possibly TRBD2 (5 bases). The CDR3 extends over 16 amino acids. CDR1 and CDR2 from the germline V gene are KGHSH and LQKENI. Trimming removed 3 bases from V and 6 bases from J, with 17 bases in between. For the CDR3, the DNA is TGTGCCAGCTCACCCGGTTGGAGAGGGAAACCCGGGGAGCTGTTTTTT. It translates to CASSPGWRGKPGELFF.

CDR3 amino acids: CASSASGTSGTYEQYF. CDR3 DNA: TGTGCCAGCAGTGCTTCCGGGACTAGCGGGACCTACGAGCAGTACTTC. The chain has TRBV9 and TRBJ2-7, with TRBD2 identical over 13 bases. In germline, CDR1 is SGDLS, CDR2 YYNGEE. This CDR3 spans 16 amino acids. With 5 bases clipped from V and 2 bases from J, the junction kept 7 bases outside the gene matches.

In nucleotides, the CDR3 is TGTGCCAGCTCACCTGCCAGGGTTTACGAGCAGTACTTC. Its protein product is CASSPARVYEQYF. The chain has TRBV18 and TRBJ2-7; tentative D call: TRBD1 (5 bases). Trimming removed 3 bases from V and 4 bases from J, with 10 bases in between. Germline loops: CDR1 KGHSH, CDR2 LQKENI. CDR3 length equals 13 residues. The entire variable domain, with the rest obtained from reference TRBV18 and TRBJ2-7, is as follows: NAGVMQNPRHLVRRRGQEARLRCSPMKGHSHVYWYRQLPEEGLKFMVYLQKENIIDESGMPKERFSAEFPKEGPSILRIQQVVRGDSAAYFCASSPARVYEQYFGPGTRLTVT.

The rearrangement joins TRBV2 to TRBJ2-7, with 8 bases that match TRBD1. The CDR3 consists of 14 residues. Germline trimming cut 6 bases from V and 3 bases from J; bases unmatched to any gene: 7. Germline loops: CDR1 SNHLY, CDR2 FYNNEI. Written as DNA, the CDR3 is TGTGCCAGCAGCCCCGGACAGGGACGCTACGAGCAGTACTTC. Encoded protein: CASSPGQGRYEQYF.

The gene calls are TRBV19 and TRBJ2-1; 8 bases are a match to TRBD2. There are 14 residues in the CDR3. V was pared by 10 bases and J by 5 bases, with 10 bases of the junction left unmatched. Germline CDR1 reads LNHDA; CDR2 reads SQIVND (reference sequence). This CDR3 is CATKRSSGHNEQFF. The CDR3 DNA reads as TGTGCCACAAAGAGGTCTAGCGGGCACAATGAGCAGTTCTTC. Variable domain in full (rest from reference TRBV19 and TRBJ2-1): DGGITQSPKYLFRKEGQNVTLSCEQNLNHDAMYWYRQDPGQGLRLIYYSQIVNDFQKGDIAEGYSVSREKKESFPLTVTSAQKNPTAFYLCATKRSSGHNEQFFGPGTRLTVL.

The V and J genes are TRBV6-5 and TRBJ2-7; TRBD2 might be the D (5 bases). Deletions cut 2 bases from V and 3 bases from J, with 5 bases between. This CDR3 region has 12 residues. CDR1 is MNHEY, CDR2 SVGAGI, per germline. The CDR3 region is CASSYRGYEQYF. DNA for the CDR3: TGTGCCAGCAGTTACCGGGGCTACGAGCAGTACTTC.

V usage is TRBV7-2 and J usage is TRBJ2-2; D call uncertain. CDR3 size: 12 residues. Deletions cut 3 bases from V and 6 bases from J, with 5 bases between. Germline V gene sequence: CDR1 SGHTA, CDR2 FQGNSA. The CDR3 loop is CASSFRSGELFF. In nucleotides, the CDR3 is TGTGCCAGCAGCTTTCGGTCCGGGGAGCTGTTTTTT.

This sequence joins TRBV2 and TRBJ2-3, with no clear D. Trimming stripped 6 bases from V and 0 bases from J, with 7 bases between. This CDR3 comprises 13 residues. Germline V CDR1 and CDR2: SNHLY, FYNNEI. This CDR3 is CASRSRSTDTQYF. DNA of the CDR3: TGTGCCAGCAGGTCTCGGAGCACAGATACGCAGTATTTT.

The chain employs TRBV4-3 and TRBJ2-1; tentative D call: TRBD2 (7 bases). CDR3 length: 16 amino acids. Germline V gene data show CDR1 as LGHNA and CDR2 as YSLEER. Trimming removed 4 bases from V and 7 bases from J, with 20 bases in between. CDR3 coding DNA: TGCGCCAGCAGCCCCGAAGGGGGGCTAGCGGAGAATGAGCAGTTCTTC. This translates into CASSPEGGLAENEQFF.

This rearrangement joins TRBV11-1 to TRBJ2-5; either TRBD1 or TRBD2 may supply D (5 bases each). Trimming took 5 bases from V and 3 from J, leaving 16 bases between them. This CDR3 contains 15 residues. Looked up from germline, CDR1 is SGHAT and CDR2 is FQDESV (reference sequence). The CDR3 reads CASSTHVGPKETQYF. DNA for the CDR3: TGTGCCAGCAGCACCCACGTGGGACCTAAAGAGACCCAGTACTTC.

The chain recombines TRBV6-1 with TRBJ1-2; 10 positions agree with TRBD1. Germline V lookup: CDR1 MNHNS, CDR2 SASEGT. The CDR3 runs to 15 residues. The J segment lost 4 bases and the V segment lost 5 bases, leaving 7 bases of the junction unmatched. Here the CDR3 DNA reads TGTGCCAGCAGTCGGGGGACAGGGGTTTCCTATGGCTACACCTTC. Translation gives CASSRGTGVSYGYTF.

This clonotype showed up just a few times. This chain connects TRBV7-9 to TRBJ2-7; D unresolved. Trimming removed 0 bases at V and 5 bases at J, with 17 bases between. The length of the CDR3 is 16 residues. The germline V gene encodes CDR1 SEHNR and CDR2 FQNEAQ (reference sequence). The CDR3 loop reads CASSLASSGPWDEQYF. The DNA of the CDR3 is TGTGCCAGCAGCTTAGCTTCTTCAGGACCTTGGGACGAGCAGTACTTC.

This chain uses TRBV4-1 with TRBJ2-7; TRBD2 matches at 12 bases. The junction had 10 bases not matched to a gene; V was cut back by 1 base and J by 3 bases. Germline values: CDR1 MGHRA, CDR2 YSYEKL. The CDR3 has 18 amino acids. CDR3 amino acids: CASSQVFLTSGSVYEQYF. The CDR3 nucleotides are TGCGCCAGCAGCCAAGTTTTCTTGACTAGCGGGAGCGTCTACGAGCAGTACTTC.